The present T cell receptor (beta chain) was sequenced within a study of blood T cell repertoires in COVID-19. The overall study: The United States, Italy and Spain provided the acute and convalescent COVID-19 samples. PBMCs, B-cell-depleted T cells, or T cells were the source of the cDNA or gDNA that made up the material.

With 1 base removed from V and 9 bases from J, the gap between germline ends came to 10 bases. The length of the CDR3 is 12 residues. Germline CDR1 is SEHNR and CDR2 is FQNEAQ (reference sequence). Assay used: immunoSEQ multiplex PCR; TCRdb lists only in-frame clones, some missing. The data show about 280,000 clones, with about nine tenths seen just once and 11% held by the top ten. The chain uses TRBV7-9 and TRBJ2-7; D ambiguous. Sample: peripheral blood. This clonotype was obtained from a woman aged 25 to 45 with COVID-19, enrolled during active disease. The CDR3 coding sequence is TGTGCCAGCAGCTTAGACAGTTATTGGCAGTACTTC. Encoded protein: CASSLDSYWQYF.